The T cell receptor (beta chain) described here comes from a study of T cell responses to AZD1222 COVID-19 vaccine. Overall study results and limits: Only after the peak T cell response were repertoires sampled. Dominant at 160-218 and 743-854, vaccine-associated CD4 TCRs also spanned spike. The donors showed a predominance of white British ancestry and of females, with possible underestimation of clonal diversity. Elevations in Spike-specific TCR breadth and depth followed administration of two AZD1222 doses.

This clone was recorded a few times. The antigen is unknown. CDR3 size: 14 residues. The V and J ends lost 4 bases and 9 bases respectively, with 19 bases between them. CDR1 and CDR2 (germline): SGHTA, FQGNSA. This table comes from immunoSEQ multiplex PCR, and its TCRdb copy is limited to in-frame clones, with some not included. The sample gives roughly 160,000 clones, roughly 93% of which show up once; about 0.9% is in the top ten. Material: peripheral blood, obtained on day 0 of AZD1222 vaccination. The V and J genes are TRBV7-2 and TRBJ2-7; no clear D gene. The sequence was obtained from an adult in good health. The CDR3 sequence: CASSSRATLFPQYF. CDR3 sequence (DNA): TGTGCCAGCAGCTCCCGGGCCACCCTGTTCCCGCAGTACTTC.